This TCR beta chain was captured by sequencing in a study of cytotoxic CD8 clonotypes in ibrutinib-treated CLL (dated by TCRdb to the early 2020s). With respect to the entire study: In this cohort, about 16 patients were treatment-naive and about ten were relapsed/refractory, while roughly 17 had unmutated IGHV. Responses were partial in around 25 patients and complete in 2; after median around 68 months follow-up, around 14 stayed in remission and 12 progressed. Samples at response were collected after a median of about 12 months of treatment, with a range of about 6 to 36 months. On average, each sample yielded approximately 250,000 productive templates and 94,082 productive rearrangements. Of the 90 or so participants in the trial, approximately 25 had longitudinal samples available. Cryopreserved peripheral blood mononuclear cells were collected at three points: before therapy, at response, and at either sustained remission or disease progression. Every sample from remission and from progressive disease was obtained while the patients were still on ibrutinib.

The sample's time point label is to be understood as: 12 months on ibrutinib. Roughly 2 micrograms of genomic DNA were extracted from cryopreserved PBMCs for TCR beta library preparation. Longitudinal blood samples from CLL patients on ibrutinib monotherapy were analyzed using high-throughput TCR beta sequencing. Patients were enrolled in a phase 2 open-label single-center ibrutinib monotherapy trial. Details on this clone: The clone's antigen remains unknown. The record has no base qualities; no much larger clone is one base away.

The goal of deep resolution MiSeq sequencing was a depth between 1 in 1 million and 1 in 200,000 T cells, and coverage averaged 10x per clonotype. TCR beta libraries were generated with the immunoSEQ hsTCRB Kit. The published analysis was carried out like this. The data were analyzed with ImmunoSEQ Analyzer and ImmunoSEQ Data Assistant, and V, D and J gene assignments followed IMGT definitions. Clonality, which ranges from 0 to 1, was calculated by subtracting the normalized Shannon entropy of productive rearrangement frequencies from one. Only overrepresented clonotypes making up at least 0.05% of each patient's repertoire were included in the public clonotype analysis. Around 13 age-matched healthy donor repertoires from immuneACCESS were used as controls for clonality. Entries here come from immuneACCESS through TCRdb and include only in-frame sequences with V and J called. Some clones fail to appear in such tables; in the studies checked, an unresolved V gene covers under half of the shortfall, and the cause of the remainder is unknown. V, J and clone size were drawn from that table, and D and trimming were deduced from the DNA. The sample table contains under 150,000 clones; only one count was recorded for under 95% of them. 10% to 11% of the sample is held by the ten biggest clonotypes.

General findings and caveats noted by the study authors: Public clonotypes were rare and either shrank or stayed stable during treatment, and the rise in clonality at ibrutinib response reflected expansion of private clonotypes. Clonality increased at ibrutinib response, stayed stable in sustained remission, and fell back toward baseline at progression. Baseline clonality was found to be higher than that of age-matched healthy donors and was strongly correlated with circulating CD8+ T-cell counts. Lymph node repertoires were not examined, and the timing of sampling was not matched between patients in sustained remission and those whose disease progressed.

Taken from the germline V gene, the CDR1 and CDR2 loops are SNHLY and FYNNEI. The cysteine opens and the phenylalanine closes a CDR3 of 13 amino acids. Only the CDR3 DNA is retained, 39 bases long and in frame from the first base. V and J are truncated by 11 bases and 0 bases respectively, leaving an intervening sequence of 11 bases. Recombination joined TRBV2 with TRBJ2-1, with the D gene not clear enough to name. The sample was PBMCs, taken after 12 months of ibrutinib treatment. The sequence came from a human donor with chronic lymphocytic leukemia. The nucleotide sequence is given as TGTGCCGCGCACTACCACTCCTACAATGAGCAGTTCTTC. It encodes CAAHYHSYNEQFF. Beyond the CDR3, the reference TRBV2 and TRBJ2-1 genes provide the residues; the full variable domain reads: EPEVTQTPSHQVTQMGQEVILRCVPISNHLYFYWYRQILGQKVEFLVSFYNNEISEKSEIFDDQFSVERPDGSNFTLKIRSTKLEDSAMYFCAAHYHSYNEQFFGPGTRLTVL.